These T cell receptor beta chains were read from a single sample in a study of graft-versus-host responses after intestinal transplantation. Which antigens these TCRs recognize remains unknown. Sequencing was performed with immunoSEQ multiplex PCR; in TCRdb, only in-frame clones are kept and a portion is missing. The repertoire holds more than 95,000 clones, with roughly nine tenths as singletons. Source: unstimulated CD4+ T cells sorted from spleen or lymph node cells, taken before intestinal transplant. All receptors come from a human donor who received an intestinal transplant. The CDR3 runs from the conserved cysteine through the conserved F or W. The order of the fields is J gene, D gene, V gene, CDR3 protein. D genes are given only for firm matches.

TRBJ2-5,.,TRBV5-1,CASSFSTGETQYF
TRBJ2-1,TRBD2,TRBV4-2,CASSDSGSGVNEQFF
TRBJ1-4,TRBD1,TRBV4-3,CASSQNTGVYEKLFF
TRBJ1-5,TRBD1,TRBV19,CASSIGTGGLITDQPQHF
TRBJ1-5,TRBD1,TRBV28,CASRGNRGDNQPQHF
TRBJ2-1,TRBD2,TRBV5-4,CASSSWGTSGRFYEQFF
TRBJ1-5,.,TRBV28,CASSLPQGGSPQHF
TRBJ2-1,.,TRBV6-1,CATQRTFSYNEQFF
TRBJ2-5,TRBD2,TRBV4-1,CASSHGLAAYQETQYF
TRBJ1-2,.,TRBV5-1,CASSVTGPDYGYTF
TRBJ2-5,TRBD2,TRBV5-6,CASSSGGGRRQETQYF
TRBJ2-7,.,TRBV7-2,CASSVGGTALYEQYF
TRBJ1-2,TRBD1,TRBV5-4,CASSQRSQTGGSRGYTF
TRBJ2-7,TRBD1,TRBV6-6,CAAAGTEYEQYF
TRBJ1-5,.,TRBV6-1,CASSERGHYSNQPQHF
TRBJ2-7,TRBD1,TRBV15,CATSRGGTAYEQYF
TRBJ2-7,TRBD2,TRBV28,CASSFGTSGIPYEQYF
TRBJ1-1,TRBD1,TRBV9,CASSVGQGRRAFF
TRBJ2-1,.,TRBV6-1,CASSVVAANNEQFF
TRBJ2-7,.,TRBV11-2,CASSLSGARSYEQYF
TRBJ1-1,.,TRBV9,CASSPRETEAFF
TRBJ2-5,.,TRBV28,CASSLRGGALETQYF
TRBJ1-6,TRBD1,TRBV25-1,CASSDPGGAGSPLHF
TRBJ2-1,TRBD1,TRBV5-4,CASSLFGQGAQNEQFF
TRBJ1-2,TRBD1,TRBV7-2,CASSLTGQGADGYTF
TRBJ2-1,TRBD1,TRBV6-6,CASSYLQGNEQFF
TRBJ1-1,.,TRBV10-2,CASSEPPGSARDTEAFF
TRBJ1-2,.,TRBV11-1,CASSRPGTPYGYTF
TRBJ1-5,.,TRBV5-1,CASSLGHNQPQHF
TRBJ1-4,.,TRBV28,CASSFGGEKLFF
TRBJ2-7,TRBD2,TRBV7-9,CASSLVAGGLYEQYF
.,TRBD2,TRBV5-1,CASSLDRLAGGDEQYF
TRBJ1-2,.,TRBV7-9,CASSLSVTGVDGYTF
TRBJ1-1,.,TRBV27,CASSLRPEITEAFF
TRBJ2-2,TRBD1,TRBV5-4,CASSYRTGTNTGELFF
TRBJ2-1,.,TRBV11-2,CASSSIKYGDEQFF
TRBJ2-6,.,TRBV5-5,CASSTPTSPGANVLTF
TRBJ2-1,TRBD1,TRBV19,CASSTQGSSYNEQFF
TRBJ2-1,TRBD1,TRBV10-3,CAISEDRGRNEQFF
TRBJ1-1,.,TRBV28,CASSRRVRTEAFF
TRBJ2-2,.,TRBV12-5,CASGLARGNTGELFF
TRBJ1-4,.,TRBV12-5,CASGSPGGEKLFF
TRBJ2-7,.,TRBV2,CASMPYGGGHEQYF
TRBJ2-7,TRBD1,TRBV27,CASSQPKWDRETYEQYF
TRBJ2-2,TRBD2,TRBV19,CASSIPGLADRELFF
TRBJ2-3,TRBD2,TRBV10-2,CASSVAGGSTDTQYF
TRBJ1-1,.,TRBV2,CASIPDGAQAFF
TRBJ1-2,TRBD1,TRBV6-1,CASSVSGTDLYGYTF
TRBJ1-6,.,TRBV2,CASNRQGKPLHF
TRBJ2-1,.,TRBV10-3,CAISGRGYNEQFF
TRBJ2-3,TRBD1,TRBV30,CAWRKSGTRGDTQYF